This T cell receptor beta chain was recovered during a study of T cells in Graves' hyperthyroidism and ophthalmopathy. This clonotype was detected ten times or more. Its antigen remains unidentified. Researchers amplified the TCR beta CDR3 regions from RNA transcripts. With the HTBI primer set, the TCR CDR3 went through a first round of RT-PCR. TCRdb itself ran the multiplex PCR reads through MiXCR, one entry per CDR3 protein. This sample yields around 720,000 distinct CDR3 sequences, of which just over 35% are seen a single time; roughly 30% belongs to the top ten. Per the germline V gene, CDR1 is SGHTA and CDR2 is FQGNSA. CDR3 length: 15 residues. With 1 base removed from V and 2 bases from J, the gap between germline ends came to 12 bases. Disease duration under 2 months; hyperthyroidism patients were aged 18 to 65. The authors took PBMCs from about 9.5 ml fresh peripheral blood. Study outcomes and limitations: The majority of expanded thyroid clonotypes above 0.001 also appeared in blood.

The TCR originated in a middle-aged woman with Graves' hyperthyroidism. V usage is TRBV7-2 and J usage is TRBJ2-7; D is undetermined. Input material: blood. Written as DNA, the CDR3 is TGTGCCAGCAGCTTAGGTCTAGTGGGGACCTACGAGCAGTACTTC. Its protein product is CASSLGLVGTYEQYF.